This T cell receptor (beta chain) was profiled in a study of cytomegalovirus exposure and HLA in healthy donors. This CDR3 comprises 19 residues. Looked up from germline, CDR1 is SGHTA and CDR2 is FQGTGA. With 5 bases clipped from V and 6 bases from J, the junction kept 20 bases outside the gene matches. This clone was seen only once. Its antigen is undetermined. Study-level results: Cytomegalovirus association was assigned to around 150 TCR beta chains.

Amplification used 60 Vbeta primers and 13 Jbeta primers. Produced via immunoSEQ multiplex PCR; TCRdb's table is partial and in-frame only. The sample includes 140,000 or so clones, approximately 80% seen only once; the top ten take roughly 9.7%. The V call is TRBV7-3, the J call TRBJ2-3; 10 bases agree with TRBD2. The sequencing sample was made of PBMCs. The source of this sequence is a woman aged 55-69 years in good health and CMV-seropositive. The chain's CDR3 is CASSPNEREGRQFLDTQYF. The CDR3 DNA follows: TGTGCCAGCAGCCCAAATGAGCGGGAGGGCCGACAGTTTTTGGATACGCAGTATTTT.